What follows are 25 T cell receptor beta chains derived from one specimen sequenced in a study of control samples from healthy donors and cancer patients. The assay was immunoSEQ multiplex PCR, and TCRdb's table has in-frame clones only and misses some. The table has about 160,000 clones, around 94% seen once. Sequencing input: PBMCs. The receptors were sampled from a man aged 55-75 years with colorectal cancer.

This clone was found once. V and J are TRBV2 and TRBJ1-1, with D possibly being TRBD1 (6 bases). This CDR3 region has 13 residues. The V gene's germline CDR1 is SNHLY and CDR2 FYNNEI. Deletions cut 6 bases from V and 2 bases from J, with 10 bases between. DNA for the CDR3: TGTGCCAGCAGCCCGACAGGAAACACTGAAGCTTTCTTT. Its translation: CASSPTGNTEAFF.

The V and J genes are TRBV5-4 and TRBJ1-4, with D tentatively TRBD1 (6 bases). V was clipped by 0 bases and J by 7 bases, with 10 bases between them. Germline loops: CDR1 SGHNT, CDR2 YYREEE (reference sequence). The CDR3 has 14 residues. The CDR3 loop is CASSLGQATEKLFF. CDR3 in DNA: TGTGCCAGCAGCTTGGGACAGGCGACTGAAAAACTGTTTTTT.

The chain carries TRBV9 and TRBJ1-1; D possibly corresponds to TRBD1 (5 bases). CDR3 size: 15 residues. Looked up from germline, CDR1 is SGDLS and CDR2 is YYNGEE. V lost 0 bases to trimming and J lost 1 base, with 10 bases between them. CDR3 sequence: CASSVGGGSNTEAFF. In nucleotides, the CDR3 is TGTGCCAGCAGCGTAGGCGGGGGATCGAACACTGAAGCTTTCTTT.

The chain uses TRBV19 and TRBJ1-2; D possibly corresponds to TRBD1 (5 bases). V lost 5 bases, J lost 2 bases, and 15 bases lay in between. CDR3 size: 15 residues. Germline CDR1 LNHDA, CDR2 SQIVND (reference sequence). As DNA, the CDR3 is TGTGCCAGTAGTCCATCGGGCCAGGGAAACTATGGCTACACCTTC. Translated: CASSPSGQGNYGYTF. Drawing the rest from reference TRBV19 and TRBJ1-2, the complete variable domain is DGGITQSPKYLFRKEGQNVTLSCEQNLNHDAMYWYRQDPGQGLRLIYYSQIVNDFQKGDIAEGYSVSREKKESFPLTVTSAQKNPTAFYLCASSPSGQGNYGYTFGSGTRLTVV.

The chain employs TRBV18 and TRBJ2-4; D may be TRBD1 (6 bases). The CDR3 is 14 amino acids. The germline V gene has CDR1 KGHSH and CDR2 LQKENI. V was shortened by 0 bases and J by 11 bases, with 14 bases between the two germline ends. CDR3 nucleotides: TGTGCCAGCTCACCACCCCAGGTTGGGGGCGTTCAGTACTTC. Encoded protein: CASSPPQVGGVQYF.

The chain employs TRBV3-1 (or the pseudogene TRBV3-2) and TRBJ1-6, with D uncertain. The CDR3 totals 14 residues. The ends were cut back, 0 bases at V and 10 bases at J, with 10 bases in the middle. CDR1 is LGHDT and CDR2 is YNNKEL in the germline V gene (reference sequence). The CDR3, as DNA: TGTGCCAGCAGCCAAGATAGTGGACCATCACCCCTCCACTTT. Its translation: CASSQDSGPSPLHF.

The rearrangement uses TRBV27 and TRBJ2-7, with TRBD2 matching 8 bases. The CDR3 length is 14 residues. Looked up from germline, CDR1 is MNHEY and CDR2 is SMNVEV (reference sequence). The V and J ends lost 4 bases and 4 bases, in that order; junction bases with no gene match: 6. CDR3 loop: CASSSPQRGYEQYF. The DNA of the CDR3 is TGTGCCAGCAGTTCCCCTCAGCGGGGGTACGAGCAGTACTTC.

The chain recombines TRBV21-1 with TRBJ1-2; whether TRBD1, the table's D call, matches the DNA was not checked. TRBV21-1 is assigned pseudogene status. There are 16 residues in the CDR3. CDR3 DNA sequence: TGTGCCAGCAGCATACGGACAGGGACTATTAGCTATGGCTACACCTTC. Translated: CASSIRTGTISYGYTF.

This clone showed up just once. The chain recombines TRBV3-1 (or the pseudogene TRBV3-2) with TRBJ2-7; the match to TRBD1 covers 7 bases. J gave up 3 bases and V 2 bases, and 13 bases lay outside the gene matches. The CDR3 sequence is 17 residues long. The germline CDR1 and CDR2 sequences are LGHDT and YNNKEL (reference sequence). The CDR3 sequence is CASSQPYRPGQHYEQYF. The CDR3 nucleotides read TGTGCCAGCAGCCAACCCTATCGGCCGGGACAGCACTACGAGCAGTACTTC.

The chain uses TRBV12-3 or TRBV12-4 and TRBJ2-7; 9 positions agree with TRBD2. Losses at the gene ends were 5 bases for V and 3 bases for J; bases not matched to a gene: 2. The CDR3 totals 13 residues. The chain's CDR3 is CASSKTSGYEQYF. DNA for the CDR3: TGTGCCAGCAGTAAGACTAGCGGCTACGAGCAGTACTTC.

The chain recombines TRBV5-1 with TRBJ1-2, with D possibly TRBD1 on 6 matching bases. Germline assignment: CDR1 SGHRS and CDR2 YFSETQ. CDR3 length equals 15 residues. V was cut by 0 bases and J by 2 bases, with 11 bases left in between. The CDR3 DNA follows: TGCGCCAGCAGCTTGGAGTCAGGGGCCAACTATGGCTACACCTTC. Its translation is CASSLESGANYGYTF.

The chain joins TRBV18 to TRBJ2-5, with D uncertain. Germline V gene sequence: CDR1 KGHSH, CDR2 LQKENI. The V gene lost 3 bases and the J gene lost 2 bases, with 10 bases spanning the gap. CDR3 length: 14 residues. CDR3 residues: CASSPVMGQETQYF. For the CDR3, the DNA is TGTGCCAGCTCACCGGTCATGGGGCAAGAGACCCAGTACTTC.

The chain links TRBV5-6 to TRBJ2-1; D not resolved. The CDR3 sequence is 15 residues long. Germline CDR1 and CDR2: SGHDT and YYEEEE. V was cut by 2 bases and J by 0 bases, with 9 bases left in between. DNA for the CDR3: TGTGCCAGCAGCTTTTCCCCCCTCTCCTACAATGAGCAGTTCTTC. Residues: CASSFSPLSYNEQFF.

The V gene is TRBV5-4, the J gene TRBJ2-1; weak D call: TRBD1 (6 bases). This CDR3 is built from 13 residues. With 6 bases removed from V and 5 bases from J, the gap between germline ends came to 12 bases. Germline CDR1 is SGHNT and CDR2 is YYREEE (reference sequence). CDR3: CASKFRGDNEQFF. CDR3 nucleotides: TGTGCCAGCAAGTTCAGGGGAGACAATGAGCAGTTCTTC.

The V gene is TRBV29-1, the J gene TRBJ1-3; D gene uncertain. Trimming took off 6 bases at V and 0 bases at J, with 9 bases between the two ends. The CDR3 is 13 residues long. Germline V gene data show CDR1 as SQVTM and CDR2 as ANQGSEA. CDR3 region: CSVNALSGNTIYF. The CDR3 DNA is TGCAGCGTAAATGCCCTCTCTGGAAACACCATATATTTT.

The genes are TRBV19 and TRBJ1-1, with D perhaps TRBD1 (5 bases). Germline V CDR1 and CDR2: LNHDA, SQIVND (reference sequence). CDR3 length: 16 residues. With 3 bases removed from V and 0 bases from J, the gap between germline ends came to 14 bases. CDR3 coding DNA: TGTGCCAGTAGTATCAAGACAGCGGGAATGAACACTGAAGCTTTCTTT. It specifies CASSIKTAGMNTEAFF.

The chain carries TRBV2 and TRBJ2-7; D could derive from TRBD1 or TRBD2 (5 bases each). Between the trimmed V and J ends, which lost 6 bases and 2 bases, there was a span of 11 bases. The CDR3 covers 13 residues. The V gene's germline CDR1 is SNHLY and CDR2 FYNNEI. The CDR3 protein is CASRGDGAYEQYF. The CDR3 coding sequence is TGTGCCAGCAGGGGGGACGGAGCCTACGAGCAGTACTTC.

This chain uses TRBV7-9 with TRBJ1-1; D remains ambiguous. There are 14 residues in the CDR3. Germline V gene lookup returns CDR1 SEHNR and CDR2 FQNEAQ (reference sequence). Trimming took 5 bases from V and 1 from J, leaving 11 bases between them. CDR3 sequence: CASSPQAGNTEAFF. For the CDR3, the DNA is TGTGCCAGCAGCCCCCAAGCAGGGAACACTGAAGCTTTCTTT.

The chain has TRBV4-2 and TRBJ2-7; D is tentatively TRBD1 or TRBD2 (7 bases each). Deletions cut 1 base from V and 4 bases from J, with 17 bases between. This CDR3 has 16 amino acids. Germline V lookup: CDR1 LGHNA, CDR2 YNFKEQ. The CDR3 DNA reads as TGTGCCAGCAGCCAAGGAACGGGCAGGGGGGGTTACGAGCAGTACTTC. Amino acids: CASSQGTGRGGYEQYF.

The V call is TRBV18, the J call TRBJ1-1; D not certain. Trimming stripped 3 bases from V and 0 bases from J, with 8 bases between. Germline CDR1 and CDR2: KGHSH and LQKENI. The length of the CDR3 is 14 residues. Here the CDR3 reads CASSPAQMNTEAFF. The CDR3 region has the DNA TGTGCCAGCTCACCCGCCCAGATGAACACTGAAGCTTTCTTT.

The genes are TRBV5-1 and TRBJ1-2, with unresolved D. The CDR3 sequence is 15 residues long. Trimming cost V 0 bases and J 0 bases, with 9 bases left between them. CDR1 is SGHRS and CDR2 is YFSETQ in the germline V gene. The CDR3 nucleotides read TGCGCCAGCAGCTTGGTGGCCGACGCTAACTATGGCTACACCTTC. This encodes CASSLVADANYGYTF.

V gene TRBV20-1 combines with J gene TRBJ1-4, with D maybe TRBD1 (6 bases). There are 14 residues in the CDR3. Deletions cut 3 bases from V and 1 base from J, with 9 bases between. The germline CDR1 and CDR2 sequences are DFQATT and SNEGSKA (reference sequence). CDR3 sequence: CSASFRGTNEKLFF. The CDR3 DNA is TGCAGTGCTAGTTTCAGGGGAACTAATGAAAAACTGTTTTTT.

The chain carries TRBV28 and TRBJ1-1; D remains unclear. CDR1 is MDHEN and CDR2 is SYDVKM in the germline V gene. The germline V and J ends were trimmed by 2 bases and 7 bases, with 14 bases remaining between them. The CDR3 is made up of 14 amino acids. The CDR3 sequence is CASSLNGRWGEAFF. The CDR3 DNA reads TGTGCCAGCAGTTTAAACGGTAGATGGGGTGAAGCTTTCTTT.

This rearrangement joins TRBV7-8 to TRBJ1-2; 8 nucleotides agree with TRBD1. The CDR3 contains 19 residues. The V gene end was trimmed by 3 bases and the J gene end by 1 base; junction bases not matched to a gene: 16. Germline-derived CDR1 and CDR2 are SGHVS and FQNEAQ. The CDR3 loop reads CASSFGGGTGGGLNYGYTF. The CDR3, as DNA: TGTGCCAGCAGCTTCGGCGGCGGGACAGGAGGAGGCCTTAACTATGGCTACACCTTC.

This rearrangement joins TRBV2 to TRBJ2-4; 10 positions agree with TRBD2. V lost 2 bases and J lost 0; bases outside the gene matches: 7. The germline CDR1 and CDR2 sequences are SNHLY and FYNNEI. This CDR3 contains 18 residues. CDR3 loop: CASSEIASGGLAKNIQYF. In DNA form, the CDR3 reads TGTGCCAGCAGTGAAATTGCTAGCGGGGGCTTAGCCAAAAACATTCAGTACTTC.